The clone carrying this T cell receptor beta chain was counted ten times or more. This specimen belongs to a study of T cells in Graves' hyperthyroidism and ophthalmopathy. The CDR3 totals 14 residues. The V gene's germline CDR1 is MDHEN and CDR2 SYDVKM. V was clipped by 3 bases and J by 6 bases; unmatched bases: 4. Researchers amplified the TCR beta CDR3 regions from RNA transcripts. An initial round of RT-PCR targeting the TCR CDR3 relied on the HTBI primer set. TCRdb re-called the multiplex PCR reads with MiXCR, one entry per CDR3 protein. Counted here are about 350,000 distinct CDR3 sequences, over 11% occurring once; the ten biggest clones make up approximately 25%.

The sequencing sample was made of blood. The chain joins TRBV28 to TRBJ2-3, with 9 bases that match TRBD2. The TCR sequence derives from a woman in her twenties or thirties with Graves' hyperthyroidism. CDR3 amino acids: CASSLDTSGDTQYF. In DNA, the CDR3 is TGTGCCAGCAGTTTGGATACTAGCGGGGATACGCAGTATTTT.